The source of this TCR beta chain is a study of CD8 T cells in Susac syndrome. Random hexamers primed reverse transcription of about 0.45 to 1 ug RNA. TCRdb independently ran MiXCR on the immunoSEQ multiplex PCR reads; one entry per CDR3 protein. This sample has about 73,000 distinct CDR3 sequences, with roughly 95% found just once. V dropped 0 bases and J dropped 6 bases, with 8 bases sitting between them. Germline V gene sequence: CDR1 SQVTM, CDR2 ANQGSEA. The CDR3 loop spans 13 amino acids. This TCR was recovered from a human donor with multiple sclerosis. Sequencing used CD8+ T cells from PBMCs. The chain links TRBV29-1 to TRBJ1-4; no clear D gene. CDR3 DNA sequence: TGCAGCGTTGAAGAGGAGCGGGATGAAAAACTGTTTTTT. Translated: CSVEEERDEKLFF.